These T cell receptor beta chains were read from a single sample in a study of blood T cell repertoires in COVID-19. Repertoires were generated with immunoSEQ multiplex PCR, while TCRdb's copy carries only in-frame clones and drops some. The sample yields around 140,000 clones, approximately 80% seen once. The sequencing sample was made of peripheral blood. These receptors originate from a human donor in a cohort sampled during active COVID-19. Each CDR3 is given with its conserved first and last residue. A D gene is named only where the DNA matches it firmly. The size field is filled for only some rows; it gives once, few, many or a size class.

cdr3_aa cdr3_nt j_call v_call d_call clone_size
CASRGRIQGQTQYF TGTGCCAGCAGGGGCCGCATACAGGGGCAGACCCAGTACTTC TRBJ2-5 TRBV6-5 TRBD1 .
CASSPTQFSGFTDTQYF TGTGCCAGCAGCCCCACACAATTTTCAGGTTTCACAGATACGCAGTATTTT TRBJ2-3 TRBV7-2 . .
CASSLAGTRGHNEQFF TGCGCCAGCAGCTTGGCCGGGACTAGAGGGCACAATGAGCAGTTCTTC TRBJ2-1 TRBV5-1 TRBD2 few
CASSLVSGLAGGRTDTQYF TGTGCCAGCAGCTTAGTGTCGGGACTAGCGGGAGGGCGCACAGATACGCAGTATTTT TRBJ2-3 TRBV7-2 TRBD2 .
CAWSVGGPDTQYF TGTGCCTGGAGTGTTGGGGGCCCAGATACGCAGTATTTT TRBJ2-3 TRBV30 . .
CASGSGSQTQYF TGTGCCAGCGGCTCCGGTAGCCAGACCCAGTACTTC TRBJ2-5 TRBV13 . few
CASSLGAGNQPQHF TGTGCCAGCAGCTTGGGGGCAGGCAATCAGCCCCAGCATTTT TRBJ1-5 TRBV5-6 . .
CASIGWREGLTDTQYF TGTGCCAGCATTGGTTGGCGGGAGGGCCTCACAGATACGCAGTATTTT TRBJ2-3 TRBV7-9 TRBD2 .
CASSPRSGWGYTF TGTGCCAGCTCACCACGGTCCGGTTGGGGCTACACCTTC TRBJ1-2 TRBV18 . .
CASSSPGTDTQYF TGTGCCAGCAGCTCCCCAGGGACAGATACGCAGTATTTT TRBJ2-3 TRBV5-4 . .
CASRPQGDGNTQYF TGTGCCAGCAGGCCCCAAGGGGATGGGAATACGCAGTATTTT TRBJ2-3 TRBV7-2 . .
CASRGGQGETQYF TGTGCCAGCAGGGGAGGACAGGGCGAGACCCAGTACTTC TRBJ2-5 TRBV2 TRBD1 .
CASSDRQGPYGYTF TGTGCCAGCAGCGACCGACAGGGCCCCTATGGCTACACCTTC TRBJ1-2 TRBV7-8 TRBD1 once
CASSAGTGIRDEQFF TGTGCCAGCAGCGCCGGGACAGGGATTCGCGATGAGCAGTTCTTC TRBJ2-1 TRBV9 TRBD1 once
CASSLTVGTEAFF TGTGCCAGCAGTTTGACAGTAGGCACTGAAGCTTTCTTT TRBJ1-1 TRBV12-3/TRBV12-4 . .
CASSQRQGRNQPQHF TGCGCCAGCAGTCAACGGCAGGGGAGAAATCAGCCCCAGCATTTT TRBJ1-5 TRBV23-1 . .
CASSPRAEGDNEQFF TGTGCCAGCTCACCACGGGCGGAGGGAGACAATGAGCAGTTCTTC TRBJ2-1 TRBV18 . .
CASSPTGNNYGYTF TGTGCCAGCAGCCCAACAGGGAATAACTATGGCTACACCTTC TRBJ1-2 TRBV7-6 . .
CASSFGQNSYEQYF TGTGCCAGCAGCTTCGGTCAAAATTCCTACGAGCAGTACTTC TRBJ2-7 TRBV11-3 . .
CASSISEGAGMNTEAFF TGTGCCAGTAGTATCTCTGAGGGAGCTGGTATGAACACTGAAGCTTTCTTT TRBJ1-1 TRBV19 . .
CASSLASRDTQYF TGTGCCAGCAGTTTAGCTTCGAGAGATACGCAGTATTTT TRBJ2-3 TRBV12-3/TRBV12-4 . many
CASSDSSRRREITEAFF TGTGCCAGCAGTGACTCGAGTCGCCGGAGGGAAATCACTGAAGCTTTCTTT TRBJ1-1 TRBV6-4 . .
CSVRGLAGDVETQYF TGCAGCGTCCGCGGCCTAGCGGGAGACGTCGAGACCCAGTACTTC TRBJ2-5 TRBV29-1 TRBD2 .
CASRAGQGSGYTF TGTGCCAGCAGAGCAGGACAGGGTTCTGGCTACACCTTC TRBJ1-2 TRBV2 TRBD1 .
CASTTQPGLAAGELFF TGCGCCAGCACCACCCAACCGGGGCTAGCGGCCGGGGAGCTGTTTTTT TRBJ2-2 TRBV5-1 TRBD2 .
CASDPGLAGGTQYF TGTGCCAGTGACCCAGGACTAGCGGGGGGGACCCAGTACTTC TRBJ2-5 TRBV7-2 TRBD2 .
CASSTAGNTIYF TGTGCCAGCAGCACGGCTGGAAACACCATATATTTT TRBJ1-3 TRBV7-3 . .
CASSPYNPDVTDTQYF TGTGCCAGCTCACCATACAACCCCGATGTTACAGATACGCAGTATTTT TRBJ2-3 TRBV18 . once
CAISGRDSGNTIYF TGTGCCATCAGTGGGAGGGACTCTGGAAACACCATATATTTT TRBJ1-3 TRBV10-3 . .
CASSLEASGPDTQYF TGCGCCAGCAGCTTGGAGGCTAGCGGCCCAGATACGCAGTATTTT TRBJ2-3 TRBV5-1 TRBD2 once
CAWGGQITEAFF TGTGCCTGGGGAGGACAGATCACTGAAGCTTTCTTT TRBJ1-1 TRBV30 . .
CASSLAGGSGFGEQYF TGTGCCAGTAGCCTCGCAGGGGGGTCCGGTTTCGGTGAGCAGTACTTC TRBJ2-7 TRBV19 . .
CASSLSDSKFGPSYGYTF TGCGCCAGCAGCCTCTCGGACAGTAAGTTTGGGCCCAGCTATGGCTACACCTTC TRBJ1-2 TRBV5-1 . .
CASSSLTDTQYF TGCGCCAGCAGTTCTCTCACAGATACGCAGTATTTT TRBJ2-3 TRBV5-1 . .
CASSQLSRDRNSPLHF TGTGCCAGCAGCCAACTCTCCCGGGACAGAAATTCACCCCTCCACTTT TRBJ1-6 TRBV3-1/TRBV3-2 TRBD1 .
CASTQDSESEAFF TGTGCCAGTACCCAGGACAGTGAATCAGAAGCTTTCTTT TRBJ1-1 TRBV19 . .
CASSPQVGGTYEQYF TGTGCCAGCAGCCCCCAGGTTGGGGGGACCTACGAGCAGTACTTC TRBJ2-7 TRBV5-5 . few
CASSLSGTGLGNQPQHF TGTGCCAGCAGCTTATCCGGGACAGGGTTAGGCAATCAGCCCCAGCATTTT TRBJ1-5 TRBV7-2 TRBD1 .
CASSLQGNEQFF TGCGCCAGCAGCCTCCAGGGGAATGAGCAGTTCTTC TRBJ2-1 TRBV4-1 . .
CASSFYSDRYGYTF TGTGCCAGTAGTTTCTATTCGGACAGATATGGCTACACCTTC TRBJ1-2 TRBV19 . .
CASSSRTDTQYF TGTGCCAGCAGCTCTCGCACAGATACGCAGTATTTT TRBJ2-3 TRBV7-3 . .
CASSTGQGHTGELFF TGTGCCAGCAGCACCGGACAGGGGCACACCGGGGAGCTGTTTTTT TRBJ2-2 TRBV2 TRBD1 once
CATRGLNRREKLFF TGTGCCACCCGGGGACTTAACAGGAGGGAAAAACTGTTTTTT TRBJ1-4 TRBV19 . .
CASIVRESTDTQYF TGTGCCAGCATAGTCAGGGAAAGCACAGATACGCAGTATTTT TRBJ2-3 TRBV2 . .
CASSTGQGQETQYF TGCGCCAGCAGCACCGGACAGGGTCAAGAGACCCAGTACTTC TRBJ2-5 TRBV5-1 TRBD1 .
CASSSKLTGIYGYTF TGTGCCAGCAGTTCTAAACTGACAGGGATCTATGGCTACACCTTC TRBJ1-2 TRBV6-5 TRBD1 .
CASTQELAGVETQYF TGTGCCAGCACCCAAGAGCTAGCGGGAGTGGAGACCCAGTACTTC TRBJ2-5 TRBV6-6 TRBD2 once
CATSRDIKSQPQHF TGTGCCACCAGCAGAGATATAAAGAGTCAGCCCCAGCATTTT TRBJ1-5 TRBV15 . .